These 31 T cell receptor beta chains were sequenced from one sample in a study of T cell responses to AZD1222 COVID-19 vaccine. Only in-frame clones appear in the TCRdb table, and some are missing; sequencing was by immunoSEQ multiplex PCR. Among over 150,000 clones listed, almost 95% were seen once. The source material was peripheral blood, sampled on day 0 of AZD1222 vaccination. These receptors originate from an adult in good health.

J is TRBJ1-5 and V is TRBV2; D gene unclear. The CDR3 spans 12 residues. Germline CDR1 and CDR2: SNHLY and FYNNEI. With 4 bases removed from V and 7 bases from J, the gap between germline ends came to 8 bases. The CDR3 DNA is TGTGCCAGCAGTGTGGCCAGACAGCCCCAGCATTTT. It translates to CASSVARQPQHF.

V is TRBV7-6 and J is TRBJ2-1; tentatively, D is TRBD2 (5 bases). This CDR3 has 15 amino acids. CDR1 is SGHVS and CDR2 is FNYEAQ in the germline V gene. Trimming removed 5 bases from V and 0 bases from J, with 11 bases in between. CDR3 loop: CASSLIASSYNEQFF. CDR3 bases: TGTGCCAGCAGCCTCATAGCGAGCTCCTACAATGAGCAGTTCTTC.

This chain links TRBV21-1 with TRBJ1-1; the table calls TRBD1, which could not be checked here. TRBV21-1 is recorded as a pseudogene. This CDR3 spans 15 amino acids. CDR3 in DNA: TGTGCCAGCAGCAACTGCACAGGGAAGAACACTGAAGCTTTCTTT. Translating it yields CASSNCTGKNTEAFF.

CDR3 loop: CASSPIATDTQYF. DNA for the CDR3: TGTGCCAGCTCACCAATCGCCACAGATACGCAGTATTTT. The rearrangement joins TRBV18 to TRBJ2-3; D gene ambiguous. This CDR3 is built from 13 residues. Germline V gene data show CDR1 as KGHSH and CDR2 as LQKENI. Between the trimmed V and J ends, which lost 2 bases and 2 bases, there was a span of 5 bases.

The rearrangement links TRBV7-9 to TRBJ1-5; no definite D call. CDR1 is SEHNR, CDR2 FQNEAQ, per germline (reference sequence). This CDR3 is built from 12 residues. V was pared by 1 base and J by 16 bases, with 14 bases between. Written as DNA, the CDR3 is TGTGCCAGCAGCTTAGGTGGCAGTTCCTTTCATTTT. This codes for CASSLGGSSFHF.

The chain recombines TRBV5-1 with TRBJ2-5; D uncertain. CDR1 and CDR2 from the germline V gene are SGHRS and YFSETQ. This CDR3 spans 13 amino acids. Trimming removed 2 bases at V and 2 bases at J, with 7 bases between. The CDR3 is CASSLSLQETQYF. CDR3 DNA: TGCGCCAGCAGCTTAAGCTTACAAGAGACCCAGTACTTC.

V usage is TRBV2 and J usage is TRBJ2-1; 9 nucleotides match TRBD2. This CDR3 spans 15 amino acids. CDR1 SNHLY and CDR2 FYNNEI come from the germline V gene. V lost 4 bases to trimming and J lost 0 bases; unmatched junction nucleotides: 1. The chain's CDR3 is CASSASGTSYNEQFF. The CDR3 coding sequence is TGTGCCAGCAGTGCTAGCGGGACCTCCTACAATGAGCAGTTCTTC. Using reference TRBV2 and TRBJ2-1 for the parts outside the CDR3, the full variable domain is EPEVTQTPSHQVTQMGQEVILRCVPISNHLYFYWYRQILGQKVEFLVSFYNNEISEKSEIFDDQFSVERPDGSNFTLKIRSTKLEDSAMYFCASSASGTSYNEQFFGPGTRLTVL.

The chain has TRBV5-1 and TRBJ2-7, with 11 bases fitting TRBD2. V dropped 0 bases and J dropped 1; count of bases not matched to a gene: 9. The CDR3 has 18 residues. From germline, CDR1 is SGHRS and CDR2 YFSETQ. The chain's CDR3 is CASSLVPLAGVGSYEQYF. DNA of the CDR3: TGCGCCAGCAGCTTGGTCCCACTAGCGGGAGTAGGGTCCTACGAGCAGTACTTC. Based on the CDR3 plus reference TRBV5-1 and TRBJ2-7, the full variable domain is KAGVTQTPRYLIKTRGQQVTLSCSPISGHRSVSWYQQTPGQGLQFLFEYFSETQRNKGNFPGRFSGRQFSNSRSEMNVSTLELGDSALYLCASSLVPLAGVGSYEQYFGPGTRLTVT.

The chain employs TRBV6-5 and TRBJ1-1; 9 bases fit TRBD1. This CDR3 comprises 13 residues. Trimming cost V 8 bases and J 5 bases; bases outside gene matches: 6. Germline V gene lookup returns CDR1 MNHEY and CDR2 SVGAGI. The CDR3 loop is CASWGTGWTEAFF. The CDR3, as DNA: TGTGCCAGCTGGGGGACAGGGTGGACTGAAGCTTTCTTT.

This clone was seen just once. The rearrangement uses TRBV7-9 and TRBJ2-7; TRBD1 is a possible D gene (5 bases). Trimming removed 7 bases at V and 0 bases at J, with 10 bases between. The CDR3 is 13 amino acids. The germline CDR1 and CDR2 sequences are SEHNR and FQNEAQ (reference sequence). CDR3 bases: TGTGCCAGCAAAGTCCAGGGCTCCTACGAGCAGTACTTC. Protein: CASKVQGSYEQYF.

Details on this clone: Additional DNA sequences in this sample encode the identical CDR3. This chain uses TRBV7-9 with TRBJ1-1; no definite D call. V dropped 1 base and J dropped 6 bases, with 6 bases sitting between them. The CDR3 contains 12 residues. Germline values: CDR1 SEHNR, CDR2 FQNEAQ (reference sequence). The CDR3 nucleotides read TGTGCCAGCAGCTTAGGTGGCGCTGAAGCTTTCTTT. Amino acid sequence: CASSLGGAEAFF. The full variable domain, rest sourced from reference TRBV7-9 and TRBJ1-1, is DTGVSQNPRHKITKRGQNVTFRCDPISEHNRLYWYRQTLGQGPEFLTYFQNEAQLEKSRLLSDRFSAERPKGSFSTLEIQRTEQGDSAMYLCASSLGGAEAFFGQGTRLTVV.

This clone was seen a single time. CDR3 in amino acids: CASSEPTGIGAMVNYGYTF. The CDR3 DNA is TGTGCCAGCAGTGAACCTACGGGAATAGGGGCTATGGTTAACTATGGCTACACCTTC. This chain links TRBV6-1 with TRBJ1-2, with D possibly TRBD1 on 5 matching bases. V lost 2 bases to trimming and J lost 1 base, with 23 bases between them. CDR1 is MNHNS and CDR2 is SASEGT in the germline V gene. The CDR3 totals 19 residues.

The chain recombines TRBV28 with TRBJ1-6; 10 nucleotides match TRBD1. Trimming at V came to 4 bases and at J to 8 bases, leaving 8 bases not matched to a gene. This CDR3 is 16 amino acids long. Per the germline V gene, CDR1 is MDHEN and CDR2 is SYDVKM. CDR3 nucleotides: TGTGCCAGCAGTTCCCACGACAGGGGGCGCCATTCACCCCTCCACTTT. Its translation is CASSSHDRGRHSPLHF.

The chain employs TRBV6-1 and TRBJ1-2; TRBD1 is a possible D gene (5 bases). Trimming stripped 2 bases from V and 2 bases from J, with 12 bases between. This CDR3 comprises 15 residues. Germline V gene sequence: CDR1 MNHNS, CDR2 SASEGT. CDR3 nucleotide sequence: TGTGCCAGCAGTGAAAGCTCTGGGGGAAACTATGGCTACACCTTC. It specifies CASSESSGGNYGYTF.

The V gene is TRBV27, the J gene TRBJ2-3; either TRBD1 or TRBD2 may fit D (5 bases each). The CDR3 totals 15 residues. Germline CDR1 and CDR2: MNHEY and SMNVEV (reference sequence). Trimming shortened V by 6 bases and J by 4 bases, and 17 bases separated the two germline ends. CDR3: CASSSGTFPADTQYF. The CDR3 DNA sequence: TGTGCCAGCAGCTCCGGGACGTTCCCCGCAGATACGCAGTATTTT.

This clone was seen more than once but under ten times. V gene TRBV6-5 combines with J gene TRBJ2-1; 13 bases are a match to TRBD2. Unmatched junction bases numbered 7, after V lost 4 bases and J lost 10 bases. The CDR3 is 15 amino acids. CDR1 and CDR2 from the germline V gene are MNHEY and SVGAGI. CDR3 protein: CASSSGTSGISEQFF. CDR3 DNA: TGTGCCAGCAGTTCCGGGACTAGCGGGATTAGCGAGCAGTTCTTC.

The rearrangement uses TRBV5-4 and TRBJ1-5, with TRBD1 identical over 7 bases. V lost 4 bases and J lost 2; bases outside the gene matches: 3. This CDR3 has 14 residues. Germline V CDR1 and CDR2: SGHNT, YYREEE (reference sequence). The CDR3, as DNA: TGTGCCAGCAGCAAAGACAGGGGCAATCAGCCCCAGCATTTT. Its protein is CASSKDRGNQPQHF.

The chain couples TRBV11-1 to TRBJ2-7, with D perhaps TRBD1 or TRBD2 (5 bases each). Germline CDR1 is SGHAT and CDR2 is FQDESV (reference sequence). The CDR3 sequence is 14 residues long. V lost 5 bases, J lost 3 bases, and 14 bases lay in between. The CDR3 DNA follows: TGTGCCAGCAGCAACCGGGACCAGAGCTACGAGCAGTACTTC. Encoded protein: CASSNRDQSYEQYF.

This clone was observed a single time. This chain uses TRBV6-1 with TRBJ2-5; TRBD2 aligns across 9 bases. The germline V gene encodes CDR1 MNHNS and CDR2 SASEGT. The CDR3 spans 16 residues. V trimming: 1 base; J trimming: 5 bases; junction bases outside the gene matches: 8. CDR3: CASSEERGRARETQYF. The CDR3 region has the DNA TGTGCCAGCAGTGAAGAACGCGGGAGGGCCAGGGAGACCCAGTACTTC.

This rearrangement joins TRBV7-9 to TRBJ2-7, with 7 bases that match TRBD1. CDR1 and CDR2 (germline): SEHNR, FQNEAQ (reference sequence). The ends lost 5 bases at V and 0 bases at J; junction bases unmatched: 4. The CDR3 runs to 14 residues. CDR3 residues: CASSTDRTSYEQYF. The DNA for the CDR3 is TGTGCCAGCAGCACGGACAGGACCTCCTACGAGCAGTACTTC.

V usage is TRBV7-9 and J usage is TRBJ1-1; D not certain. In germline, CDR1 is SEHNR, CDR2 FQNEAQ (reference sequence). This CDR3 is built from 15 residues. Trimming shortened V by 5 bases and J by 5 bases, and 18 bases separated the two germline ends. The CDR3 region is CASSPTHRGWTEAFF. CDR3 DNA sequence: TGTGCCAGCAGCCCGACGCACCGGGGATGGACTGAAGCTTTCTTT.

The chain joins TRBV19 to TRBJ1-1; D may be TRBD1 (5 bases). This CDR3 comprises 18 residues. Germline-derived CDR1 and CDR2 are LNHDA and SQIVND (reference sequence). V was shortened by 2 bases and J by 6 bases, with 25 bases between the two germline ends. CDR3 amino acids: CASSIIRATQLGEPEAFF. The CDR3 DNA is TGTGCCAGTAGTATAATTCGAGCGACGCAACTGGGGGAACCTGAAGCTTTCTTT.

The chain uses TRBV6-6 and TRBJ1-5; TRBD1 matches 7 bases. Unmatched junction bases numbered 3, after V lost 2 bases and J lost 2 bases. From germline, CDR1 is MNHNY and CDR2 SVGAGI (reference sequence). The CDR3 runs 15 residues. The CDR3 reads CASSYPGQGNQPQHF. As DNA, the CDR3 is TGTGCCAGCAGTTACCCTGGACAGGGCAATCAGCCCCAGCATTTT.

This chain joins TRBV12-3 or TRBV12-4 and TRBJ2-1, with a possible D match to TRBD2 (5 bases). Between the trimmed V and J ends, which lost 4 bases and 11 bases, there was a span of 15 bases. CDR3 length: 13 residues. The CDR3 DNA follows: TGTGCCAGCAGTTCCTTAGACTATTCACAGCAGTTCTTC. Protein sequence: CASSSLDYSQQFF.

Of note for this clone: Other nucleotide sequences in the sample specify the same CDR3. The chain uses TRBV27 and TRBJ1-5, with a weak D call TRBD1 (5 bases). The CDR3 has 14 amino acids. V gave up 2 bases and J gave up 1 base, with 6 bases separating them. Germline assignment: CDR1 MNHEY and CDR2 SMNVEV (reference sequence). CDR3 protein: CASSLRGSNQPQHF. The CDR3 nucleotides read TGTGCCAGCAGTTTACGGGGCAGCAATCAGCCCCAGCATTTT.

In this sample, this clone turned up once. The CDR3 reads CASSPRGAPLHF. CDR3 sequence (DNA): TGTGCCAGCAGTCCTCGGGGTGCACCCCTCCACTTT. The rearrangement uses TRBV27 and TRBJ1-6; D unresolved. This CDR3 is built from 12 residues. Trimming cost V 5 bases and J 11 bases, with 10 bases left between them. Germline-derived CDR1 and CDR2 are MNHEY and SMNVEV (reference sequence).

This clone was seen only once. CDR3 residues: CASRDPTGWDQPQHF. The CDR3 DNA reads as TGTGCCAGTAGGGACCCGACAGGCTGGGATCAGCCCCAGCATTTT. V and J are TRBV19 and TRBJ1-5; TRBD1 might be the D (6 bases). Germline V gene sequence: CDR1 LNHDA, CDR2 SQIVND (reference sequence). V was trimmed by 6 bases and J by 5 bases, leaving 17 bases between them. This CDR3 region has 15 residues.

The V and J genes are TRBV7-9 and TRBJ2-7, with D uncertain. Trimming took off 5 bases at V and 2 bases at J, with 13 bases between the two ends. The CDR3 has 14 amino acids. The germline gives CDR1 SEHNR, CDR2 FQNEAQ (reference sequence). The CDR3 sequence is CASSAPPSAYEQYF. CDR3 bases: TGTGCCAGCAGCGCCCCGCCGTCAGCCTACGAGCAGTACTTC.

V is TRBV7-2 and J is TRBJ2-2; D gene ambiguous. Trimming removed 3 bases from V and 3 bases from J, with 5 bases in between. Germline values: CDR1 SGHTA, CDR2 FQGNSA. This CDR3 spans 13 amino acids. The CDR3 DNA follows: TGTGCCAGCAGCTTCCGAGACACCGGGGAGCTGTTTTTT. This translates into CASSFRDTGELFF.

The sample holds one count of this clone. The CDR3 is CASSLTADTEAFF. The CDR3 DNA reads TGTGCCAGCAGTTTGACAGCGGACACTGAAGCTTTCTTT. V and J are TRBV6-6 and TRBJ1-1; maybe TRBD1 (5 bases). V lost 4 bases and J 3 bases, leaving 9 bases between the germline ends. Germline V gene lookup returns CDR1 MNHNY and CDR2 SVGAGI (reference sequence). The CDR3 is 13 amino acids.

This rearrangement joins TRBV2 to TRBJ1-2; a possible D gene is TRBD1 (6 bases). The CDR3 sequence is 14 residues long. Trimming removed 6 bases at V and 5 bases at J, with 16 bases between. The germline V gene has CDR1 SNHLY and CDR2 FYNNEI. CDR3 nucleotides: TGTGCCAGCAGGAAGTTACAGGGAGATTATGGCTACACCTTC. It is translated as CASRKLQGDYGYTF.